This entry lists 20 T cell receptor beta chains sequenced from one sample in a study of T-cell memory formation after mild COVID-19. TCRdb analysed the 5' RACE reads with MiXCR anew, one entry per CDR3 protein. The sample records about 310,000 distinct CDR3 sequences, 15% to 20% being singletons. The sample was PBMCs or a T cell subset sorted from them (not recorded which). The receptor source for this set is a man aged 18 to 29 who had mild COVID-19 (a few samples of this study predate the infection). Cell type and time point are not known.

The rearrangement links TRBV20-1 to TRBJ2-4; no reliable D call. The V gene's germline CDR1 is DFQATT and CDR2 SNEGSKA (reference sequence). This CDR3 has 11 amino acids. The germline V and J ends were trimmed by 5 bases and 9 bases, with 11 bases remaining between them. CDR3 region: CSARPRSIQYF. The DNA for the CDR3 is TGCAGTGCTCGGCCTCGGTCCATTCAGTACTTC.

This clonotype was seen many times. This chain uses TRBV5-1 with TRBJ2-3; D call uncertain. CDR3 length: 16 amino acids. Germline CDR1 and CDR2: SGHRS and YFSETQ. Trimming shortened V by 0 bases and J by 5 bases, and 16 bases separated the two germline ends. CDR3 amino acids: CASSLATGSGGDTQYF. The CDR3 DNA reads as TGCGCCAGCAGCTTGGCCACCGGCTCCGGCGGAGATACGCAGTATTTT.

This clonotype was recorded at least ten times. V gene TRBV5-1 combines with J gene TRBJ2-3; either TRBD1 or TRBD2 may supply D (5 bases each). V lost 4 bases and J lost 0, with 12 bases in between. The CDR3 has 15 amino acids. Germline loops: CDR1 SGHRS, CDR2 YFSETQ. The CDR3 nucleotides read TGCGCCAGCAGCGCCGGGACCGGCAGCACAGATACGCAGTATTTT. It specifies CASSAGTGSTDTQYF.

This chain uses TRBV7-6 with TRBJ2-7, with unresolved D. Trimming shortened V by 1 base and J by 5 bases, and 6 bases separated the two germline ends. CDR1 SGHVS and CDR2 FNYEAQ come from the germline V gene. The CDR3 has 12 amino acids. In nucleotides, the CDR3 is TGTGCCAGCAGCTTAGATCGAGACGAGCAGTACTTC. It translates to CASSLDRDEQYF.

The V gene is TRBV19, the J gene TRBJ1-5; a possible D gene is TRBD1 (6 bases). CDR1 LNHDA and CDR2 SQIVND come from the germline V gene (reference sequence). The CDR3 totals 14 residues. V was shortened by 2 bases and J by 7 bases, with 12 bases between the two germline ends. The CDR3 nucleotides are TGTGCCAGTAGTATATCTGCCGGGGGCCAGCCCCAGCATTTT. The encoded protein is CASSISAGGQPQHF.

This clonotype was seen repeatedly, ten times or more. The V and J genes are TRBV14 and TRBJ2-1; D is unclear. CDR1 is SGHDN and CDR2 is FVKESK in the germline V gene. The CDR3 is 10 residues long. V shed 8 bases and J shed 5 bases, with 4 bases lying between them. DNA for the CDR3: TGTGCCAGCGGGAACAATGAGCAGTTCTTC. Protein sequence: CASGNNEQFF.

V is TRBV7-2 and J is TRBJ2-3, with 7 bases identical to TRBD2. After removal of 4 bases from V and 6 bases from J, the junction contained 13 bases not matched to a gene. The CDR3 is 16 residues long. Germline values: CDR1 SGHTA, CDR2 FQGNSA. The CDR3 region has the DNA TGTGCCAGCAGCTCCCTACCCAGCGGGGCTATGGATACGCAGTATTTT. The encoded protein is CASSSLPSGAMDTQYF.

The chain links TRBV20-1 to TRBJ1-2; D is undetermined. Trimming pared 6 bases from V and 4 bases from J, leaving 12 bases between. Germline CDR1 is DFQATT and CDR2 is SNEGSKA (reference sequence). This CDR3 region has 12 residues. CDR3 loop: CSAPLGSYGYTF. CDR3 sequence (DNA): TGCAGTGCCCCGCTCGGGTCCTATGGCTACACCTTC.

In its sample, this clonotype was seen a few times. The CDR3 loop is CSVQLAGNTGELFF. The CDR3 DNA is TGCAGCGTTCAACTAGCGGGGAACACCGGGGAGCTGTTTTTT. The chain uses TRBV29-1 and TRBJ2-2; 9 nucleotides align to TRBD2. Germline-derived CDR1 and CDR2 are SQVTM and ANQGSEA. With 5 bases clipped from V and 1 base from J, the junction kept 2 bases outside the gene matches. The CDR3 has 14 residues.

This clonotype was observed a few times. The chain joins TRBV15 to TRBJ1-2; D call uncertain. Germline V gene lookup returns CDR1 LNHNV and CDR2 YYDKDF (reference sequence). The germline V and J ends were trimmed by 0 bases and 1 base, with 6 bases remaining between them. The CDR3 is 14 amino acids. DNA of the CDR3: TGTGCCACCAGCAGAGATCGGGATAACTATGGCTACACCTTC. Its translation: CATSRDRDNYGYTF.

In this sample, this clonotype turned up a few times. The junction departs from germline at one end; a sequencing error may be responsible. The CDR3 here is CASSPTGGSKKLFF. In DNA form, the CDR3 reads TGTGCCAGCAGCCCGACGGGGGGTTCGAAAAAGCTGTTTTTT. The chain carries TRBV7-3 and TRBJ1-4, with D possibly TRBD1 on 5 matching bases. Germline-derived CDR1 and CDR2 are SGHTA and FQGTGA. The CDR3 is made up of 14 amino acids. Using reference TRBV7-3 and TRBJ1-4 for the parts outside the CDR3, the full variable domain is GAGVSQTPSNKVTEKGKYVELRCDPISGHTALYWYRQSLGQGPEFLIYFQGTGAADDSGLPNDRFFAVRPEGSVSTLKIQRTERGDSAVYLCASSPTGGSKKLFFGSGTQLSVL.

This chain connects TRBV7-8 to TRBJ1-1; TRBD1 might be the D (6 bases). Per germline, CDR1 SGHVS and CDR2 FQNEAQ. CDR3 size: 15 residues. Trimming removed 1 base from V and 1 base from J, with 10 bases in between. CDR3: CASSLGRTANTEAFF. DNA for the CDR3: TGTGCCAGCAGCTTAGGGAGGACAGCGAACACTGAAGCTTTCTTT. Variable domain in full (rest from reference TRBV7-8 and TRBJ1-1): GAGVSQSPRYKVAKRGQDVALRCDPISGHVSLFWYQQALGQGPEFLTYFQNEAQLDKSGLPSDRFFAERPEGSVSTLKIQRTQQEDSAVYLCASSLGRTANTEAFFGQGTRLTVV.

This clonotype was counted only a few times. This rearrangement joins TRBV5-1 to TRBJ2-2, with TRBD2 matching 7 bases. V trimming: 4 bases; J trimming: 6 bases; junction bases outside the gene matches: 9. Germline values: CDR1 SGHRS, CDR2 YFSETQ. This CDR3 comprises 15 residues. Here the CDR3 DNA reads TGCGCCAGCAGCGATGGACTAGTAGGATCCGGGGAGCTGTTTTTT. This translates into CASSDGLVGSGELFF.

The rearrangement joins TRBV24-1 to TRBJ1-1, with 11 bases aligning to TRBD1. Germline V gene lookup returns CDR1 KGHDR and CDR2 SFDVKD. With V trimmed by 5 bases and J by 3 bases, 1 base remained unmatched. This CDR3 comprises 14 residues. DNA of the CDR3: TGTGCCACCAGTGGGGGACAGGGGGACACTGAAGCTTTCTTT. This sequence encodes CATSGGQGDTEAFF.

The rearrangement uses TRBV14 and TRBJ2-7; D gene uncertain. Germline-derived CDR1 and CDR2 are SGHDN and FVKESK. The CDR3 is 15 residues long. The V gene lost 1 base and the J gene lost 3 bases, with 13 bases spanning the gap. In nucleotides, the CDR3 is TGTGCCAGCAGCCAAGGCGCGAATATAATCTACGAGCAGTACTTC. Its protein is CASSQGANIIYEQYF. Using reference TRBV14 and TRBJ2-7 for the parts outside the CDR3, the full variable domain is EAGVTQFPSHSVIEKGQTVTLRCDPISGHDNLYWYRRVMGKEIKFLLHFVKESKQDESGMPNNRFLAERTGGTYSTLKVQPAELEDSGVYFCASSQGANIIYEQYFGPGTRLTVT.

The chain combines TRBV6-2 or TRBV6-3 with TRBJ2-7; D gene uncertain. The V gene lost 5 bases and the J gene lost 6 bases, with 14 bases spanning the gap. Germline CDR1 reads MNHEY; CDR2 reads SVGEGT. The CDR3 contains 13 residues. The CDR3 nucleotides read TGTGCCAGCAGTAAAAACCCGGAAGGCGAGCAGTACGTC. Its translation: CASSKNPEGEQYV.

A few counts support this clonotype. CDR3 bases: TGCGCCAGCAGCCGTAGCGGGGGGCTCACAGATACGCAGTATTTT. Amino acid sequence: CASSRSGGLTDTQYF. The rearrangement links TRBV5-1 to TRBJ2-3; 10 positions agree with TRBD2. Looked up from germline, CDR1 is SGHRS and CDR2 is YFSETQ. V was pared by 4 bases and J by 2 bases, with 4 bases of the junction left unmatched. The CDR3 totals 15 residues.

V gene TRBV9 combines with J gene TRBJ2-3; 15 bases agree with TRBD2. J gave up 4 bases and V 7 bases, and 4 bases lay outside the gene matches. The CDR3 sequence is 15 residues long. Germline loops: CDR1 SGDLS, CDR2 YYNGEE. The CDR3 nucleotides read TGTGCCAGCGGACTAGCGGGGGGGCCTCCAGATACGCAGTATTTT. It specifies CASGLAGGPPDTQYF.

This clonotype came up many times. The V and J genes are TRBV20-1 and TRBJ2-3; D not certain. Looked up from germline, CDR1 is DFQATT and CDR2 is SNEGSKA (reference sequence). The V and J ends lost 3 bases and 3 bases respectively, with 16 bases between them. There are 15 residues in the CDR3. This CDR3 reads CSARAAEGITDTQYF. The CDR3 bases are TGCAGTGCTAGGGCAGCCGAAGGAATTACAGATACGCAGTATTTT.

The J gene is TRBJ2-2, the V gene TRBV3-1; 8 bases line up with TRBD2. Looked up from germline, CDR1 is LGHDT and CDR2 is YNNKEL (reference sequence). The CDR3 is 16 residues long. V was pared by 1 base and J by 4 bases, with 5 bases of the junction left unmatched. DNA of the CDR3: TGTGCCAGCAGCCAAGTGGGTAGCGGGGCCACCGGGGAGCTGTTTTTT. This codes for CASSQVGSGATGELFF.